This T cell receptor beta chain was observed in a study of shared clonotypes between healthy human individuals (dated by TCRdb to about 2020). Regarding the complete study: Three men and two women, aged 18 to 49 years, made up the cohort. To estimate repertoire size and how much clonotype sharing occurs between individuals, the study deeply sequenced the blood TCR repertoires of several healthy adults. Per donor, three plates each were used for CD4 naive and CD4 memory, two for CD8 naive, and one for CD8 memory. Libraries were prepared and TCR repertoires were sequenced by different laboratories using diverse techniques, in order to increase sequencing depth and limit assay-specific biases. Each donor's leukapheresis produced roughly between roughly 0.85 and 9.5 billion PBMCs.

V is reduced by 5 bases and J by 10 bases, leaving a spacing of 12 bases between them. From the germline V gene (reference sequence), CDR1 is GTSNPN and CDR2 is SVGIG. Spanning cysteine to phenylalanine, the CDR3 consists of 11 amino acids. Only the CDR3 part of the read is kept: 33 bases, read in frame from the first base. The donors were healthy, HIV-negative adults who had no recently reported acute infections or vaccinations. All donors were Caucasian adults living in Nashville, Tennessee, USA. CD4+ T cells were enriched by magnetic negative selection; naive cells were then positively selected on CD45RA, and the negative fraction formed the memory subset. After blood collection by leukapheresis, PBMCs were isolated using Ficoll-Histopaque density gradient centrifugation and then cryopreserved in the vapor phase of liquid nitrogen. Analytical flow cytometry was used to check the purity and quantity of every magnetically sorted T cell population. Genomic DNA was isolated from every sorted fraction and measured by UV absorbance on a Nanodrop 2000c.

A note on this clone: Its antigen has not been determined. One base away there is no much larger clone; base qualities are not given.

General conclusions and limits of the study: Estimated clonotype richness was generally larger for naive than for memory subsets. Compared with non-shared clonotypes, clonotypes shared by all four sorted-subset donors had higher generation probabilities. When a handful of donors were compared, the shared fraction of clonotypes was roughly 4.8% for naive CD4, approximately 3.5% for naive CD8, roughly 2.3% for memory CD4, and roughly 0.43% for memory CD8. Because the study included a small number of donors, the genetic and exposure-history diversity represented was limited. Even with the large sequencing depth, rarefaction of the sorted-subset datasets indicated that sequencing was incomplete. Based on pairwise subsampling, the degree of clonotype sharing among donors was expected to be affected by sequencing depth. Only blood was sampled, and tissue TCR repertoires likely differ from those in blood.

Using the deep immunoSEQ assay, multiplex PCR amplified TCR CDR3 regions from genomic DNA. Extracted genomic DNA from each cell subset was spread evenly across all wells of several immunoSEQ 96-well plates, with each plate serving as a replicate. For sorted subsets, each replicate PCR was loaded with about 0.2 ug genomic DNA, equivalent to about 33,000 T cell genomes. The purified libraries were quantified using a Qubit 3.0 fluorometer, sized with a Bioanalyzer 2100, and then quantified again using the KAPA Library Quantification kit. A separate single-read 150-cycle Illumina NextSeq 550 flow cell was used to sequence each immunoSEQ 96-well plate. Turning to the authors' computational methods: Because only junctional sequences without quality scores were contained in the immunoSEQ output, filtering matching that applied to full-length reads could not be performed. To assign V/J genes and CDR3, sequences were annotated using PyIR, a Python wrapper for IgBLAST v1.9, with IMGT germline references. Reads with weak V/J assignments (E-value above 1e-6), missing CDR3, stop codons, out-of-frame junctions, or ambiguous translated residues were removed. A V3J clonotype was defined by an identical inferred V gene, J gene, and CDR3 amino acid sequence. Percentage overlap between repertoires was calculated by dividing the number of shared unique clonotypes by the size of the smaller repertoire. Richness of each repertoire was evaluated using RTK rarefaction, the Chao1 estimator, and Recon v2.1 estimates of unobserved clonotypes. Generation probabilities were computed with OLGA for all TCRbeta clonotypes obtained by the gDNA method from several donors. Not all clones reach the TCRdb copy of this immuneACCESS table, which keeps in-frame sequences only. Checked studies attribute under half of the gap to unresolved V genes and leave the rest unexplained. For V, J and clone size, that table is used; D and trimming come from the DNA. This sample lists approximately 2.5 million clones; 80% to 95% were detected once. The ten largest make up around 0.4% of the sample.

The TCR was taken from a man aged 18 to 29 in good health. Some clones in this sample may be carry-over from other donors' samples. The source material was naive CD4+ T cells from PBMCs. In light of the paper, this sample's cell subset or site label describes: CD45RA+ positively selected. The rearranged chain carries TRBV30 and TRBJ1-3; perhaps TRBD1 is the D gene, with 5 bases matching. At the DNA level, the sequence is TGTGCCTGGGAAGGCGGGGGAACCATATATTTT. Its product reads: CAWEGGGTIYF.